These 13 T cell receptor beta chains originate from one sample sequenced in a study of cytomegalovirus exposure and HLA in healthy donors. Amplification used 60 Vbeta primers and 13 Jbeta primers. The method was immunoSEQ multiplex PCR; TCRdb's version includes in-frame clones alone and lacks a portion of them. The sample holds about 130,000 clones; roughly 74% are singletons and the top ten take roughly 6.3%. Source material: PBMCs. All receptors come from a woman aged 45-59 years in good health and CMV-seropositive.

This clone occurred many times. V usage is TRBV4-1 and J usage is TRBJ2-7; D not certain. The V end lost 5 bases, the J end lost 6 bases, and 11 bases lay between the germline ends. The CDR3 has 12 residues. The germline CDR1 and CDR2 sequences are MGHRA and YSYEKL. CDR3 protein: CASSSPFGEQYF. The DNA for the CDR3 is TGCGCCAGCAGCTCTCCGTTCGGCGAGCAGTACTTC.

The chain links TRBV14 to TRBJ2-1; the match to TRBD1 covers 7 bases. Germline V gene sequence: CDR1 SGHDN, CDR2 FVKESK. Unmatched junction bases numbered 7, after V lost 5 bases and J lost 9 bases. CDR3 length: 13 residues. In DNA form, the CDR3 reads TGTGCCAGCAGCAACAGGGGTTGGGGTGAGCAGTTCTTC. Translated: CASSNRGWGEQFF.

V is TRBV7-2 and J is TRBJ2-1, with a possible D match to TRBD1 (6 bases). The CDR3 spans 14 residues. The V end was cut by 5 bases, the J end by 6 bases, with 14 bases between. Germline V gene lookup returns CDR1 SGHTA and CDR2 FQGNSA. CDR3 sequence (DNA): TGTGCCAGCAGCCGCTTACAGGGTTCCAATGAGCAGTTCTTC. Amino acid sequence: CASSRLQGSNEQFF.

This sequence joins TRBV7-2 and TRBJ2-7; 7 nucleotides match TRBD1. The germline CDR1 and CDR2 sequences are SGHTA and FQGNSA. The CDR3 length is 15 residues. V was clipped by 0 bases and J by 3 bases; unmatched bases: 5. CDR3: CASSLAEQGFYEQYF. The CDR3 nucleotides are TGTGCCAGCAGCTTAGCCGAACAGGGGTTCTACGAGCAGTACTTC.

The chain has TRBV30 and TRBJ2-1, with a possible D match to TRBD1 (6 bases). V lost 7 bases and J 5 bases, leaving 18 bases between the germline ends. The CDR3 is 14 residues long. Germline V gene lookup returns CDR1 GTSNPN and CDR2 SVGIG (reference sequence). The CDR3 bases are TGTGCCTCGATGCGAGGACAGCGAAACAATGAGCAGTTCTTC. It specifies CASMRGQRNNEQFF.

This chain joins TRBV5-4 and TRBJ2-5, with a possible D match to TRBD1 (6 bases). The J call may be in error: the DNA end matches TRBJ2-7 better. Germline CDR1 and CDR2: SGHNT and YYREEE (reference sequence). This CDR3 is built from 16 residues. The CDR3 region has the DNA TGTGCCAGCAGCTCCAACCCTACAGGGTCTTACTACGAGCAGTACTTC. Protein: CASSSNPTGSYYEQYF.

With respect to this clone: The sample contains more than one DNA sequence encoding this CDR3. This chain joins TRBV5-4 and TRBJ2-4; 10 positions agree with TRBD2. Unmatched junction bases numbered 13, after V lost 7 bases and J lost 6 bases. The CDR3 is 16 amino acids. Germline CDR1 SGHNT, CDR2 YYREEE (reference sequence). As DNA, the CDR3 is TGTGCCAGCTCTCTGGGGCTAGCGGGGGCCGGAAACATTCAGTACTTC. It translates to CASSLGLAGAGNIQYF.

This chain links TRBV5-1 with TRBJ2-1; D perhaps matches TRBD2 (5 bases). Looked up from germline, CDR1 is SGHRS and CDR2 is YFSETQ. The CDR3 has 15 amino acids. The germline V and J ends were trimmed by 5 bases and 4 bases, with 16 bases remaining between them. The CDR3 DNA reads TGCGCCAGCAGGCTCAACGACTACGCTTACAATGAGCAGTTCTTC. It encodes CASRLNDYAYNEQFF.

The J gene is TRBJ2-5, the V gene TRBV6-1; 9 bases align to TRBD1. CDR1 and CDR2 (germline): MNHNS, SASEGT. Trimming took 4 bases from V and 6 from J; bases not matched to a gene: 6. The CDR3 spans 14 residues. The CDR3 DNA reads as TGTGCCAGCAGTGGGTGGGACAGGGAGAAGACCCAGTACTTC. Protein product: CASSGWDREKTQYF.

The V and J genes are TRBV28 and TRBJ2-5; a possible D gene is TRBD1 (7 bases). Judging by the DNA end, TRBJ2-7 fits better; the J call may be wrong. CDR1 and CDR2 (germline): MDHEN, SYDVKM. The CDR3 covers 12 residues. CDR3 nucleotides: TGTGCCAGCAGTTTCAGGGGGGCCGAGCAGTACTTC. Its translation is CASSFRGAEQYF.

The genes are TRBV29-1 and TRBJ2-1; TRBD1 aligns across 8 bases. The V segment lost 4 bases and the J segment 9 bases; nucleotides outside the gene matches: 2. CDR3 size: 11 residues. From germline, CDR1 is SQVTM and CDR2 ANQGSEA. CDR3 sequence (DNA): TGCAGCGTTGGGGACAGGAGTGAGCAGTTCTTC. It is translated as CSVGDRSEQFF.

The V call is TRBV27, the J call TRBJ2-3; possibly TRBD1 for D (6 bases). V lost 6 bases and J 4 bases, leaving 17 bases between the germline ends. This CDR3 region has 15 residues. Germline values: CDR1 MNHEY, CDR2 SMNVEV (reference sequence). CDR3 bases: TGTGCCAGCAGCATAAAGGGGGTAGCATCAGATACGCAGTATTTT. Encoded protein: CASSIKGVASDTQYF.

The genes are TRBV6-1 and TRBJ2-3; 12 positions agree with TRBD2. CDR3 length: 15 residues. Trimming removed 5 bases from V and 6 bases from J; junction bases left unmatched: 6. Germline lookup yields CDR1 MNHNS and CDR2 SASEGT. In DNA form, the CDR3 reads TGTGCCAGCAGTTCGACTAGCGGGGGTCGGGATACGCAGTATTTT. Protein: CASSSTSGGRDTQYF.